The sequence of this T cell receptor (beta chain) was determined in a study of CD8 T cells in ankylosing spondylitis. General study points: Clones tied to disease were said to be significantly enriched in matched ankylosing spondylitis synovial fluid. Blood from ankylosing spondylitis patients appeared to carry a characteristic roughly 8-variant TCR beta motif. The disease-linked clones had a CD8+ phenotype and low blood frequencies.

Quantitative barcoded 5'-RACE was used to prepare TCR beta libraries. TCRdb ran MiXCR on the 5' RACE reads and lists one entry per CDR3 protein. The sample contains 350,000 to 450,000 distinct CDR3 sequences, roughly a quarter of which appear only once. On this clonotype itself: Its specificity is unknown.

The clonotype originates from a male donor with ankylosing spondylitis. Sequencing was done on a sample of blood, either unsorted or a sorted T cell fraction (not recorded which).

The chain's CDR3 is CASSLAYRGQLGNIQYF. For the CDR3, the DNA is TGTGCCAGCAGCTTAGCGTACAGGGGGCAGTTGGGTAACATTCAGTACTTC. The rearrangement joins TRBV7-9 to TRBJ2-4; TRBD1 agrees at 9 bases. Germline CDR1 is SEHNR and CDR2 is FQNEAQ (reference sequence). CDR3 length: 17 amino acids. Trimming removed 0 bases from V and 7 bases from J; junction bases left unmatched: 10.